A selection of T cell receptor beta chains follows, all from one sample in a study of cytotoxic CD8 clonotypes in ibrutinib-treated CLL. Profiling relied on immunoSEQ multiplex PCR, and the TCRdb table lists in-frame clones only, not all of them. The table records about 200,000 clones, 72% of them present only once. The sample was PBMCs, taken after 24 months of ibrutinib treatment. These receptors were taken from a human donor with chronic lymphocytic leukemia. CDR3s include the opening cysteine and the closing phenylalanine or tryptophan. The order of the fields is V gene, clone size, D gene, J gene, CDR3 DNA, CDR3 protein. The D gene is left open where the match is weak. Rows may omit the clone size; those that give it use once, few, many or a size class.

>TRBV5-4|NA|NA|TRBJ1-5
TGTGCCAGCAGTTTCTGGGAGGGGGGAGGCAATCAGCCCCAGCATTTT
CASSFWEGGGNQPQHF
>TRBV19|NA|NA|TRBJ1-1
TGTGCCAGTAGTGCCCGGTCCAACACTGAAGCTTTCTTT
CASSARSNTEAFF
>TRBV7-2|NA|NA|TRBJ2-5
TGTGCCAGCAGCTTAGTGAAGGGCCAAGAGACCCAGTACTTC
CASSLVKGQETQYF
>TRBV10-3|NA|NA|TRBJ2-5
TGTGCCATCAGTGAACGGGATGGAGAGACCCAGTACTTC
CAISERDGETQYF
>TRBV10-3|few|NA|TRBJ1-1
TGTGCCATCAGTGAGGTTGTCGGGGGGCGCACTGAAGCTTTCTTT
CAISEVVGGRTEAFF
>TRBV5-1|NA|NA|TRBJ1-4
TGCGCCAGCAGCTTAAACCTAGCCGGGGAAAAACTGTTTTTT
CASSLNLAGEKLFF
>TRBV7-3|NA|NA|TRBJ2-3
TGTGCCAGCAGCCCAACTGGGGTAGATACGCAGTATTTT
CASSPTGVDTQYF
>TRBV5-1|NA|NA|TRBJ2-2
TGCGCCAGCAGCGGAGGTACGGGCGACACCGGGGAGCTGTTTTTT
CASSGGTGDTGELFF
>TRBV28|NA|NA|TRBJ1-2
TGTGCCAGCAGTTTATATGCCAGGGCTTCTAACTATGGCTACACCTTC
CASSLYARASNYGYTF
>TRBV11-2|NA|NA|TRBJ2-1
TGTGCCAGCAGCTTAGAGGGGTTCCCCTACAATGAGCAGTTCTTC
CASSLEGFPYNEQFF
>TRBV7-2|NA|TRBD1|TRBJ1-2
TGTGCCAGCAGCTCCAACAGGGGCGAGTCTGGCTACACCTTC
CASSSNRGESGYTF
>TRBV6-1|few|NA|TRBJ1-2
TGTGCCAGCACGGAACTCAACTATGGCTACACCTTC
CASTELNYGYTF
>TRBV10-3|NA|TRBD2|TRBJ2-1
TGTGCCATCAGTGAGTCTCTAGCGGGGGGTAATGAGCAGTTCTTC
CAISESLAGGNEQFF
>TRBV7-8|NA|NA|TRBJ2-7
TGTGCCAGCAGCTTAGAGGCTCCGAGCTCCTACGAGCAGTACTTC
CASSLEAPSSYEQYF
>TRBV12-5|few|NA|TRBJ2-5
TGTGCTAGTGGTTTGACCCGCGAGACCCAGTACTTC
CASGLTRETQYF
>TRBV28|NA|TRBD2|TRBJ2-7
TGTGCCAGCAGTCCAACGCTAGCGGGACGCTACGAGCAGTACTTC
CASSPTLAGRYEQYF
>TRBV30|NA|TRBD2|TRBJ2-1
TGTGCCTCTTTACTAGCGGGAGTATACAATGAGCAGTTCTTC
CASLLAGVYNEQFF
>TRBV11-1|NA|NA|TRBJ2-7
TGTGCCAGCAGCCTCGGACAGCAGAGCTACGAGCAGTACTTC
CASSLGQQSYEQYF
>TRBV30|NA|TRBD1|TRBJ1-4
TGTGCCTGGAAGCGGACAGGGGGACCCCTTTGGGAAAAACTGTTTTTT
CAWKRTGGPLWEKLFF
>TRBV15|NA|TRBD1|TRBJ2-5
TGTGCCACCAGCCTTGGGACAGGGAGAGGCTACCAAGAGACCCAGTACTTC
CATSLGTGRGYQETQYF
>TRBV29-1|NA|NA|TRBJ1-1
TGCAGCGTGAGGGGGGGCAGGGTCACTGAAGCTTTCTTT
CSVRGGRVTEAFF
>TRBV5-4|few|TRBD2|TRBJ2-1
TGTGCCAGCAGCGGACTAGCGGACTCCTACAATGAGCAGTTCTTC
CASSGLADSYNEQFF
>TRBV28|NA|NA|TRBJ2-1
TGTGCCAGCAGTCGGACCGTAATGAGCTCCTACAATGAGCAGTTCTTC
CASSRTVMSSYNEQFF
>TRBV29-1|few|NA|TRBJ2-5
TGCAGCGTACAGGGTTGGGAGACCCAGTACTTC
CSVQGWETQYF
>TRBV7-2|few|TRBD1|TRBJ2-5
TGTGCCAGCAGCTTAGGAAACCGGGACAGGGGATACTTC
CASSLGNRDRGYF
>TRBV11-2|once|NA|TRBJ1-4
TGTGCCAGCAGCTTAGGCGCAACTAATGAAAAACTGTTTTTT
CASSLGATNEKLFF
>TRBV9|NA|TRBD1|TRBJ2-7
TGTGCCAGCAGCGTAGGGGTCGGACAGGTATTCCAGTACTTC
CASSVGVGQVFQYF
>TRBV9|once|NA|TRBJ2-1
TGTGCCAGCAGCGCGGCCGGGACTGACAATGAGCAGTTCTTC
CASSAAGTDNEQFF
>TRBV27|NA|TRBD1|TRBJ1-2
TGTGCCAGCAAGGAGGAGGGGGCTGGCTATGGCTACACCTTC
CASKEEGAGYGYTF
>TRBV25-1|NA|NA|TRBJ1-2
TGTGCCAGCAGTGAATCGGACAAAGCGGTCTTC
CASSESDKAVF
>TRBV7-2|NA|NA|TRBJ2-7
TGTGCCAGCAGCTTAGGGCGCACCGAGCAGTACTTC
CASSLGRTEQYF
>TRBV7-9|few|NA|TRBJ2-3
TGTGCCAGCAGCTCGCCTTTAGGCACAGATACGCAGTATTTT
CASSSPLGTDTQYF
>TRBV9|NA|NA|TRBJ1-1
TGTGCCAGCAGCCCTCAAGGTGGGGTGAACACTGAAGCTTTCTTT
CASSPQGGVNTEAFF
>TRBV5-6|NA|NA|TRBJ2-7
TGTGCCAGCAGCTTGGGGCAGGGGTTCGGCGAGCAGTACTTC
CASSLGQGFGEQYF
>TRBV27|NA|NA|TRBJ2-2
TGTGCCAGCAGTCCAAGGGGTCGAATCACCGGGGAGCTGTTTTTT
CASSPRGRITGELFF
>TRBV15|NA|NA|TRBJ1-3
TGTGCCACCAGCAGAGATATTGAGGCGTGGGGAAACACCATATATTTT
CATSRDIEAWGNTIYF
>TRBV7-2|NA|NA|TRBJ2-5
TGTGCCAGCAGCTTAGTTAGAAGTAGCCAAGAGACCCAGTACTTC
CASSLVRSSQETQYF
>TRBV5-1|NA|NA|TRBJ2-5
TGCGCCAGCAGCTTGGCTTGGCGGCAAGAGACCCAGTACTTC
CASSLAWRQETQYF
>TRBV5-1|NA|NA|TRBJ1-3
TGCGCCAGCACTTCGGACCCTGGAAACACCATATATTTT
CASTSDPGNTIYF
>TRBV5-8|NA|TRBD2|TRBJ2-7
TGTGCCAGCAGCTTGGCTGGTCCTAGCGGGGACTACGAGCAGTACTTC
CASSLAGPSGDYEQYF
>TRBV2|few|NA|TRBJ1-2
TGTGCCAGCAGTTCGGACGGCCCCGGGGCTAACTATGGCTACACCTTC
CASSSDGPGANYGYTF
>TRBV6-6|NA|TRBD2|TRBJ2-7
TGTGCCAGCAGTCGGACTAGCGGCGATATCCTAAGTGAGCAGTACTTC
CASSRTSGDILSEQYF
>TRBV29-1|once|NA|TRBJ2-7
TGCAGCGTTGAAAACGGACCCTACGAGCAGTACTTC
CSVENGPYEQYF
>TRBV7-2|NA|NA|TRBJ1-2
TGTGCCAGCAGCTTAGTCAGTGCTAACTATGGCTACACCTTC
CASSLVSANYGYTF